The present T cell receptor (beta chain) was sequenced within a study of cytomegalovirus exposure and HLA in healthy donors. Across the study: In an early release, HLA-typed donors contributed some 82 million unique TCR sequences.

Whereas donors were nominally healthy upon sampling, unrecorded immune exposures were probable. Germline V CDR1 and CDR2: MGHRA, YSYEKL. V lost 6 bases to trimming and J lost 6 bases, with 15 bases between them. This CDR3 contains 13 residues. With respect to this clone: Its specificity is unknown.

Vbeta (60) and Jbeta (13) primers were used in the PCR. Some clones are missing from TCRdb's copy, which holds only in-frame ones; the method was immunoSEQ multiplex PCR. The table includes some 180,000 clones, approximately 82% detected once. Study observations and caveats: The study reported that TCR beta sequences accurately predicted HLA-A and HLA-B alleles in most subjects.

The V call is TRBV4-1, the J call TRBJ2-7, with a tentative D call TRBD1 (5 bases). The receptor comes from a young woman in good health and CMV-seronegative. The specimen sequenced was PBMCs. CDR3 DNA sequence: TGCGCCAGCAGTTCCCCAGGGTTTCCCGAGCAGTACTTC. Translated: CASSSPGFPEQYF.